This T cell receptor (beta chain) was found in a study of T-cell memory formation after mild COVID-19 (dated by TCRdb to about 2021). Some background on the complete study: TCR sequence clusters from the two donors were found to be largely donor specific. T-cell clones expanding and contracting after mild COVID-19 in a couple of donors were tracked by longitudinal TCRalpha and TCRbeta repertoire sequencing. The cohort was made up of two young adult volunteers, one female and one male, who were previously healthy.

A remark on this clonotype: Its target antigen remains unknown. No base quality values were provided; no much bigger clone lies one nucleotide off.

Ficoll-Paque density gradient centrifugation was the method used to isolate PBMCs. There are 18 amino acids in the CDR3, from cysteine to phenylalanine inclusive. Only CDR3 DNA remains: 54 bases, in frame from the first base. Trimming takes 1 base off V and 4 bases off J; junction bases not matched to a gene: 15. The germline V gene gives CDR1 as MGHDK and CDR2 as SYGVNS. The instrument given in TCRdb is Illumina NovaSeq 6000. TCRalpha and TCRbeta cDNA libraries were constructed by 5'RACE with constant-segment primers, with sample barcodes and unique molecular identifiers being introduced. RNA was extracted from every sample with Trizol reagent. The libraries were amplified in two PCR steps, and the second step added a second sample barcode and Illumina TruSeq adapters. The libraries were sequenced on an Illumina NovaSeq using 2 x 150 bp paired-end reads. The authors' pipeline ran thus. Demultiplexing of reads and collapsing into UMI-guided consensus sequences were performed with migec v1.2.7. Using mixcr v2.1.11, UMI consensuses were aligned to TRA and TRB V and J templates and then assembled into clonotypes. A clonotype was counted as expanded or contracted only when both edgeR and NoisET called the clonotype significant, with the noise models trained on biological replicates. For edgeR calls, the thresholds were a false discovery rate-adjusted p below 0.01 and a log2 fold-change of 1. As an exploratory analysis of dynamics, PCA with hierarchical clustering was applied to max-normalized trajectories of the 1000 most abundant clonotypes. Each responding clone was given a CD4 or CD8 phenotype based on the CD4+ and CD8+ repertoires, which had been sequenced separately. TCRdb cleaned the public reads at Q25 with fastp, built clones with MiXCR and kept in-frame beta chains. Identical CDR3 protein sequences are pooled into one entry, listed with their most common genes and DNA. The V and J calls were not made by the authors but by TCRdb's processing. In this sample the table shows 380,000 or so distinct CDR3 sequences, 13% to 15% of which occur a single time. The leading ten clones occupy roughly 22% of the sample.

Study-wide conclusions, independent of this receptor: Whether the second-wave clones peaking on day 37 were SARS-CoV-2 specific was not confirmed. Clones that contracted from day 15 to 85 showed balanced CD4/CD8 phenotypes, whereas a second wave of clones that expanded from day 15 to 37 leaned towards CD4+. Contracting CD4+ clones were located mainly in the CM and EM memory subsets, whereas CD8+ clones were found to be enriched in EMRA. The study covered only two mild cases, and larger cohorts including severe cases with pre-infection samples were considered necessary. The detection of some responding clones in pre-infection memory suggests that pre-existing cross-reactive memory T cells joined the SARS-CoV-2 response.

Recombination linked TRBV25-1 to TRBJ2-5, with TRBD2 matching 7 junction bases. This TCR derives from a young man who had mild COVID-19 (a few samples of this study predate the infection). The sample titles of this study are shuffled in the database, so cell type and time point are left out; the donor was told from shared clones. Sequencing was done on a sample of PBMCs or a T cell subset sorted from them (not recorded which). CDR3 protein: CASSEFKGRGPSGETQYF. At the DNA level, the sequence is TGTGCCAGCAGTGAATTTAAAGGGAGGGGCCCGTCGGGAGAGACCCAGTACTTC.